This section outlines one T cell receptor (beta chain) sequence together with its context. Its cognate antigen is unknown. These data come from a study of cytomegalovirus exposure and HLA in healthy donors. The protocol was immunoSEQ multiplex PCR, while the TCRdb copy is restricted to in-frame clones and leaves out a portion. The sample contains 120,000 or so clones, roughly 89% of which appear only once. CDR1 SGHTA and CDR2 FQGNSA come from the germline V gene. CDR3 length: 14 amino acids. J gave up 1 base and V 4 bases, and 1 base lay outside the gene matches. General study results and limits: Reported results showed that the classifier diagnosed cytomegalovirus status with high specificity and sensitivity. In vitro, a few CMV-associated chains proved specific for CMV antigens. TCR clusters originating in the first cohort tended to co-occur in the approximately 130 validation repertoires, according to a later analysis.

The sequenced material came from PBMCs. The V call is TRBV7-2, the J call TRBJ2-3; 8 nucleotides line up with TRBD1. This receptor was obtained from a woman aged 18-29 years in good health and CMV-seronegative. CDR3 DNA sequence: TGTGCCAGCAGCTCGGGACAGGGCACAGATACGCAGTATTTT. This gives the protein CASSSGQGTDTQYF.